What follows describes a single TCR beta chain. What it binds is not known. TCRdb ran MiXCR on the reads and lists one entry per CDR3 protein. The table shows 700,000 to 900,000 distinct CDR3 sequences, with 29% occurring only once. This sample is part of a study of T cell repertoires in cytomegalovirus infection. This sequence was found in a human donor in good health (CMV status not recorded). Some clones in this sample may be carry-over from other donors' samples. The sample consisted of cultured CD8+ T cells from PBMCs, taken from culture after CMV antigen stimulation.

CDR3 protein: CSVQIRAYLSGYTF. CDR3 sequence (DNA): TGCAGCGTTCAGATCAGGGCGTATCTAAGTGGCTACACCTTC. V gene TRBV29-1 combines with J gene TRBJ1-2; D is possibly TRBD1 (5 bases). Per the germline V gene, CDR1 is SQVTM and CDR2 is ANQGSEA. The CDR3 covers 14 residues. V lost 5 bases and J lost 7, with 20 bases in between.